This T cell receptor (beta chain) was recorded in a study of breast tumors, draining lymph nodes, adjacent tissues. TCRdb analysed the multiplex PCR reads with MiXCR anew, one entry per CDR3 protein. Of about 230,000 distinct CDR3 sequences in the sample, 32% were seen once. The sample holds many counts of this clonotype. CDR1 and CDR2 (germline): MGHDK, SYGVNS. Trimming cost V 1 base and J 3 bases, with 12 bases left between them. The CDR3 runs to 16 residues. Axillary draining lymph nodes of breast cancer patients supplied the node samples. Sequencing was done on a sample of axillary lymph node tissue. J is TRBJ1-4 and V is TRBV25-1; D gene unclear. The receptor comes from a female donor with breast cancer. Some clones in this sample may be carry-over from other donors' samples. This CDR3 reads CASSESGFPPNEKLFF. CDR3 DNA: TGTGCCAGCAGTGAATCAGGTTTCCCCCCTAATGAAAAACTGTTTTTT.